The sequence of this TCR beta chain was determined in a study of OX40 agonist ivuxolimab in advanced cancers. Some clones are missing from TCRdb's copy, which holds only in-frame ones; the method was immunoSEQ multiplex PCR. The sample includes approximately 61,000 clones, about 89% of them seen just once. The CDR3 loop spans 12 amino acids. Germline V lookup: CDR1 SGHRS, CDR2 YFSETQ. Trimming stripped 2 bases from V and 5 bases from J, with 7 bases between. The material sequenced was CD4+ or CD8+ T cells sorted from blood, taken in a trial of the OX40 agonist ivuxolimab. The chain uses TRBV5-1 and TRBJ1-1; possibly TRBD1 for D (5 bases). The source is an adult with an advanced solid tumor such as melanoma, head and neck, liver or kidney cancer. CDR3: CASSFWGTEAFF. The CDR3 region has the DNA TGCGCCAGCAGCTTTTGGGGGACTGAAGCTTTCTTT.